Below, 11 T cell receptor beta chains from the same sample are listed, as sequenced in a study of cytomegalovirus exposure and HLA in healthy donors. PCR involved 60 Vbeta and 13 Jbeta primers. Data came from immunoSEQ multiplex PCR; TCRdb stores just in-frame clones and leaves some out. Of fewer than 200,000 clones listed, about 82% are singletons. The source material was PBMCs. The origin of the receptors is a woman younger than 30 in good health and CMV-seronegative.

The chain has TRBV7-9 and TRBJ2-7; the D is unclear. CDR3 length: 13 residues. Trimming took off 4 bases at V and 7 bases at J, with 14 bases between the two ends. Per the germline V gene, CDR1 is SEHNR and CDR2 is FQNEAQ (reference sequence). CDR3 in DNA: TGTGCCAGCAGCTCAAGAGCCAATATGGAGCAGTACTTC. Translation: CASSSRANMEQYF.

The rearrangement joins TRBV9 to TRBJ1-3, with no clear D. The CDR3 length is 13 residues. Trimming stripped 5 bases from V and 2 bases from J, with 8 bases between. CDR1 SGDLS and CDR2 YYNGEE come from the germline V gene. The CDR3: CASRAIPGNTIYF. CDR3 nucleotides: TGTGCCAGCAGAGCAATCCCTGGAAACACCATATATTTT.

This sequence joins TRBV28 and TRBJ1-2; D possibly corresponds to TRBD1 (5 bases). V lost 3 bases, J lost 4 bases, and 15 bases lay in between. The CDR3 consists of 15 residues. Germline V gene data show CDR1 as MDHEN and CDR2 as SYDVKM. The CDR3 sequence is CASSFPGDPFYGYTF. The CDR3 DNA reads TGTGCCAGCAGTTTCCCGGGGGACCCTTTCTATGGCTACACCTTC.

The gene calls are TRBV15 and TRBJ2-1; TRBD2 matches at 10 bases. The CDR3 is made up of 16 amino acids. Germline assignment: CDR1 LNHNV and CDR2 YYDKDF (reference sequence). After removal of 5 bases from V and 0 bases from J, the junction contained 4 bases not matched to a gene. In DNA form, the CDR3 reads TGTGCCACCAGCTCCCCTAGCGGGAGCTCCTACAATGAGCAGTTCTTC. Protein product: CATSSPSGSSYNEQFF.

This chain uses TRBV28 with TRBJ2-7, with a tentative D call TRBD1 (6 bases). V lost 1 base, J lost 9 bases, and 13 bases lay in between. CDR1 MDHEN and CDR2 SYDVKM come from the germline V gene. The CDR3 contains 13 residues. CDR3 residues: CASSLSGQLGQYF. The CDR3 DNA reads as TGTGCCAGCAGTTTATCCGGACAGCTTGGGCAGTACTTC.

This clone has a handful of counts. This chain links TRBV4-1 with TRBJ1-3; 7 nucleotides align to TRBD1. The CDR3 spans 15 residues. V lost 2 bases, J lost 3 bases, and 4 bases stayed unmatched. Germline V lookup: CDR1 MGHRA, CDR2 YSYEKL. The CDR3 protein is CASSQLDRDGNTIYF. As DNA, the CDR3 is TGCGCCAGCAGCCAACTTGACAGGGATGGAAACACCATATATTTT.

This clone has more than one count but fewer than ten. This chain connects TRBV2 to TRBJ2-7; tentative D call: TRBD1 (6 bases). The CDR3 runs 14 residues. The germline V gene has CDR1 SNHLY and CDR2 FYNNEI. Trimming stripped 4 bases from V and 5 bases from J, with 15 bases between. Written as DNA, the CDR3 is TGTGCCAGCAGTGTGATGGGGGCCGCCCACGAGCAGTACTTC. Its translation is CASSVMGAAHEQYF. Full variable domain (rest looked up from reference TRBV2 and TRBJ2-7): EPEVTQTPSHQVTQMGQEVILRCVPISNHLYFYWYRQILGQKVEFLVSFYNNEISEKSEIFDDQFSVERPDGSNFTLKIRSTKLEDSAMYFCASSVMGAAHEQYFGPGTRLTVT.

This clone was observed a few times. This chain uses TRBV21-1 with TRBJ1-4. TRBV21-1 corresponds to a pseudogene. This CDR3 comprises 16 residues. This CDR3 reads CASSKFGWQVRGKLFF. The CDR3, as DNA: TGTGCCAGCAGCAAATTCGGTTGGCAGGTCCGGGGAAAACTGTTTTTT.

Of note for this clone: Compared with germline, one end of the junction differs, possibly owing to a read error. The chain joins TRBV7-9 to TRBJ2-1; 9 nucleotides line up with TRBD2. Germline CDR1 reads SEHNR; CDR2 reads FQNEAQ (reference sequence). The CDR3 has 14 residues. CDR3 sequence: CSSSLGTSPNEQFF. The CDR3 region has the DNA TGTTCCAGCAGCCTCGGGACTAGCCCCAATGAGCAGTTCTTC.

V and J are TRBV28 and TRBJ2-3; a weak D match, TRBD2 (5 bases). The germline V gene has CDR1 MDHEN and CDR2 SYDVKM. Trimming removed 4 bases at V and 0 bases at J, with 17 bases between. This CDR3 is built from 17 residues. CDR3 sequence: CASSSLWAGRSTDTQYF. Here the CDR3 DNA reads TGTGCCAGCAGTTCTCTCTGGGCGGGCCGTAGCACAGATACGCAGTATTTT.

The chain uses TRBV30 and TRBJ1-1, with D hard to call. The CDR3 is made up of 14 amino acids. Trimming shortened V by 0 bases and J by 1 base, and 9 bases separated the two germline ends. CDR1 GTSNPN and CDR2 SVGIG come from the germline V gene (reference sequence). The CDR3 DNA follows: TGTGCCTGGAGTGTACGGCGAGGGAACACTGAAGCTTTCTTT. It translates to CAWSVRRGNTEAFF.